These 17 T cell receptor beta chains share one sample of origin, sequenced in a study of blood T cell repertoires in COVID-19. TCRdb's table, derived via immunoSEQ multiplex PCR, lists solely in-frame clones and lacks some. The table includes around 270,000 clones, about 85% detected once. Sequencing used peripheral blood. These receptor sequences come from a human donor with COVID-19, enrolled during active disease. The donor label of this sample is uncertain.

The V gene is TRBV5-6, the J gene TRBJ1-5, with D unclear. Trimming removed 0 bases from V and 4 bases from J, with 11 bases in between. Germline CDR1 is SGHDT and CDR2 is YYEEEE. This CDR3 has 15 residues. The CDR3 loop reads CASSLAGLINQPQHF. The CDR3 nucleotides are TGTGCCAGCAGCTTGGCTGGACTGATTAATCAGCCCCAGCATTTT. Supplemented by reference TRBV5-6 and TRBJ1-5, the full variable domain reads DAGVTQSPTHLIKTRGQQVTLRCSPKSGHDTVSWYQQALGQGPQFIFQYYEEEERQRGNFPDRFSGHQFPNYSSELNVNALLLGDSALYLCASSLAGLINQPQHFGDGTRLSIL.

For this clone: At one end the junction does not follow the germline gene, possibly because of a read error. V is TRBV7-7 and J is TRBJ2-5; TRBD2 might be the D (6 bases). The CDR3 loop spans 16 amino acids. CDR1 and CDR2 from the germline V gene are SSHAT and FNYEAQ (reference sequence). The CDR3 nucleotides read TGTGCTAGCAGCCCTAACCCTGCGGGGTCGAGCGGGACCCAGTACTTC. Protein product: CASSPNPAGSSGTQYF.

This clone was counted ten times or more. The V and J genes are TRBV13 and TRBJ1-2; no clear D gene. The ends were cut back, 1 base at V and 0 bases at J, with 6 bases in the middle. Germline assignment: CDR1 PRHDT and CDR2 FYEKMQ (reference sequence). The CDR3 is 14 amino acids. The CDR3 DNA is TGTGCCAGCAGCTTAGTGACACCTAACTATGGCTACACCTTC. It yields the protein CASSLVTPNYGYTF.

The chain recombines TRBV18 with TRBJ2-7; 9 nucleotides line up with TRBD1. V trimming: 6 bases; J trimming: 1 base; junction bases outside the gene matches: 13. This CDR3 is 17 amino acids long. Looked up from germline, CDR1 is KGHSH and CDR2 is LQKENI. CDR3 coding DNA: TGTGCCAGCTCTGACTCGAACCGGGACAGGGCTTCCTACGAGCAGTACTTC. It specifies CASSDSNRDRASYEQYF.

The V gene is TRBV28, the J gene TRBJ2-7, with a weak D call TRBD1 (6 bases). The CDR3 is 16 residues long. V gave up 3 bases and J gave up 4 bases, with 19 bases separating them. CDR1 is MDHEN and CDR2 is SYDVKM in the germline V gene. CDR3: CASSFPGQSVDYEQYF. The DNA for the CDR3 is TGTGCCAGCAGTTTTCCCGGACAGAGCGTTGATTACGAGCAGTACTTC.

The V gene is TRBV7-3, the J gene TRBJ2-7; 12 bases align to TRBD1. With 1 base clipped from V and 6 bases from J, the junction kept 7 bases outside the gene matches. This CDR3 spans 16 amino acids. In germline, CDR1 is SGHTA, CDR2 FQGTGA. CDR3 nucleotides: TGTGCCAGCAGCTTAATACCGGGACAGGGGGCTTCCGAGCAGTACTTC. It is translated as CASSLIPGQGASEQYF.

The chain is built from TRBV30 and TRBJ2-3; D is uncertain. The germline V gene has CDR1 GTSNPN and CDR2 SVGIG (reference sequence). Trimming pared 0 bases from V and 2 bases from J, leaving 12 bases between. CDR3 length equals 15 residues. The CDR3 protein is CAWSVGGAVTDTQYF. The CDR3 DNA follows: TGTGCCTGGAGTGTAGGCGGAGCAGTCACAGATACGCAGTATTTT.

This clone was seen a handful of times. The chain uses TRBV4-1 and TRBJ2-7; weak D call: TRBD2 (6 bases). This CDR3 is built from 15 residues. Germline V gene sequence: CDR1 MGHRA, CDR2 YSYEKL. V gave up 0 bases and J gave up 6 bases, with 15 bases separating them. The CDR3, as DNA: TGCGCCAGCAGCCAAGATGGGCAGGGAGGTCGCGAGCAGTACTTC. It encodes CASSQDGQGGREQYF.

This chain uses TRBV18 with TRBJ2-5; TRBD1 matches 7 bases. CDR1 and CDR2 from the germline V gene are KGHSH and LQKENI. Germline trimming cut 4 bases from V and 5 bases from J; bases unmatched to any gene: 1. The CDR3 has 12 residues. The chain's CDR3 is CASSLDRETQYF. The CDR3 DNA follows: TGTGCCAGCTCACTGGACAGGGAGACCCAGTACTTC.

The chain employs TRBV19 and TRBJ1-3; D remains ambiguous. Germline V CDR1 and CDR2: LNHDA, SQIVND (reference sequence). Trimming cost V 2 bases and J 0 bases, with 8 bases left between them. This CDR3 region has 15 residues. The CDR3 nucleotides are TGTGCCAGTAGTATATTGAGAGACTCTGGAAACACCATATATTTT. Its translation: CASSILRDSGNTIYF.

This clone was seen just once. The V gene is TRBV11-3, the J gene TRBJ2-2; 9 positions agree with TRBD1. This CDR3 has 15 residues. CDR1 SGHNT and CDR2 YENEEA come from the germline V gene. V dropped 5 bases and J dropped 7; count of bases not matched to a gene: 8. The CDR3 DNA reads TGTGCCAGCAGCCCCCGGACAGGGGTTGACGGGGAGCTGTTTTTT. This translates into CASSPRTGVDGELFF.

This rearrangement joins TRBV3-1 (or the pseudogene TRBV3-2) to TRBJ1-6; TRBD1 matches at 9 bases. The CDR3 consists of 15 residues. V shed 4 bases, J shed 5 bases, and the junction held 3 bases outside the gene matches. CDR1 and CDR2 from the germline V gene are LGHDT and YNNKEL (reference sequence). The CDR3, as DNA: TGTGCCAGCAGCCCGGGACAGGGTCATAATTCACCCCTCCACTTT. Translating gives CASSPGQGHNSPLHF.

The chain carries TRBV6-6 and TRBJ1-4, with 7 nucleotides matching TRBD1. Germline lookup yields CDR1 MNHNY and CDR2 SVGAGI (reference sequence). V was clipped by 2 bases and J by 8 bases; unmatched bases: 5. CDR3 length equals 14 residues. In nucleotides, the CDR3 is TGTGCCAGCAGTTACGGACAGGTCACAGAAAAACTGTTTTTT. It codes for CASSYGQVTEKLFF.

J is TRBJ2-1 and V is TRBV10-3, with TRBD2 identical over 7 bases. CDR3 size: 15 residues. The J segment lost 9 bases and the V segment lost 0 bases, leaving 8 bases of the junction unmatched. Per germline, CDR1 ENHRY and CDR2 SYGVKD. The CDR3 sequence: CAISESIAGAAEQFF. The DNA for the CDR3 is TGTGCCATCAGTGAGTCGATCGCGGGAGCAGCTGAGCAGTTCTTC.

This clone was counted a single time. The CDR3: CASSFEQNTEAFF. Here the CDR3 DNA reads TGTGCCAGCAGCTTTGAGCAGAACACTGAAGCTTTCTTT. This chain connects TRBV7-3 to TRBJ1-1; D gene uncertain. The germline V gene has CDR1 SGHTA and CDR2 FQGTGA. The V end was cut by 3 bases, the J end by 1 base, with 6 bases between. The CDR3 runs 13 residues.

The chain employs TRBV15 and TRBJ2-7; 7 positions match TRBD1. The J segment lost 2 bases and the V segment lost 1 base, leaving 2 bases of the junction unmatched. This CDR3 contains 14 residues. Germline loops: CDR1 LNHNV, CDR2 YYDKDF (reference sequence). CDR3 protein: CATSRGDSPYEQYF. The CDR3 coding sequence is TGTGCCACCAGCAGAGGGGACAGCCCCTACGAGCAGTACTTC. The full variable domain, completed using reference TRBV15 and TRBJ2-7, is DAMVIQNPRYQVTQFGKPVTLSCSQTLNHNVMYWYQQKSSQAPKLLFHYYDKDFNNEADTPDNFQSRRPNTSFCFLDIRSPGLGDTAMYLCATSRGDSPYEQYFGPGTRLTVT.

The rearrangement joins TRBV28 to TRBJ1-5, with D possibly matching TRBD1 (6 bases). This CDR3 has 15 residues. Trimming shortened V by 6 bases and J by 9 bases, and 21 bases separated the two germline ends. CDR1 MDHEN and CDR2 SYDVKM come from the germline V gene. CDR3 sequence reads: CASRGGGTLGGPQHF. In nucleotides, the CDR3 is TGTGCCAGCAGGGGAGGGGGGACACTCGGTGGGCCCCAGCATTTT.